This record concerns one TCR beta chain sequence. Its target is unknown. Caucasian adults living in Nashville, Tennessee, provided all samples. This entry is derived from a study of shared clonotypes between healthy human individuals. Overall study results and limits: When naive CD4 clonotypes were compared across several donors, about 4.9% were shared. The four-donor shared clonotypes exceeded non-shared clonotypes in generation probability, with non-shared ones scoring lower. Generally, estimated richness proved larger in naive subsets than it did in memory subsets.

Method: immunoSEQ multiplex PCR; TCRdb's copy keeps in-frame clones and lacks some. This sample has about a million clones; about 72% occur once, and the top ten carry 0.89%. Trimming removed 3 bases from V and 7 bases from J; junction bases left unmatched: 9. The CDR3 runs 15 residues. Germline V CDR1 and CDR2: SGHTA, FQGNSA. This TCR was sampled from a man in his late teens or twenties in good health. Some clones in this sample may be carry-over from other donors' samples. The gene calls are TRBV7-2 and TRBJ2-3; the match to TRBD1 covers 8 bases. Sequenced: memory CD4+ T cells from PBMCs. Described subset: CD45RA-negative fraction. The CDR3, as DNA: TGTGCCAGCAGCTTGGGGTCGACAGGGGCCAATACGCAGTATTTT. Translated, it gives CASSLGSTGANTQYF.